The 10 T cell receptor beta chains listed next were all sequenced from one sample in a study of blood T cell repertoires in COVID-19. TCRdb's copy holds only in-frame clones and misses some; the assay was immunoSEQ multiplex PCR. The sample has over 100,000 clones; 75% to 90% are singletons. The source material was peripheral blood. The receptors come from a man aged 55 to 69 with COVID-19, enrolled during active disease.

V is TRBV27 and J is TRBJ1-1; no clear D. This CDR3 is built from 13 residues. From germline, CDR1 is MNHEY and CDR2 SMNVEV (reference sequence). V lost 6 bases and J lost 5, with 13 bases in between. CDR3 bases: TGTGCCAGCAGATCCACCGGCAGGACTGAAGCTTTCTTT. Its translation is CASRSTGRTEAFF.

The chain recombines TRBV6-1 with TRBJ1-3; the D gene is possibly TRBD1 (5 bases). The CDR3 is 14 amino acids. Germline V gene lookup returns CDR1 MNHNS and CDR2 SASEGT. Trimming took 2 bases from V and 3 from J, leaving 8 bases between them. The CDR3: CASSELGGGNTIYF. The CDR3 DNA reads TGTGCCAGCAGTGAACTCGGGGGTGGAAACACCATATATTTT.

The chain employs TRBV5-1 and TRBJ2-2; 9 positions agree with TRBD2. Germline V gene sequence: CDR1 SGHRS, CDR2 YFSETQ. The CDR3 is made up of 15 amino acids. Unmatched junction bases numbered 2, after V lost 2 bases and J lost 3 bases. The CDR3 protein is CASSFGGGDTGELFF. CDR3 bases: TGCGCCAGCAGCTTCGGCGGGGGGGACACCGGGGAGCTGTTTTTT.

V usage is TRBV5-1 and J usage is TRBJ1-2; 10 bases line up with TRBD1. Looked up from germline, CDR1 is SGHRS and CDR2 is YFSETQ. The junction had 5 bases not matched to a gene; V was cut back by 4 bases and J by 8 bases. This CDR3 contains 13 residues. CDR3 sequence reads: CASSADRGHGYTF. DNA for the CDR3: TGCGCCAGCAGCGCCGACAGGGGGCACGGCTACACCTTC. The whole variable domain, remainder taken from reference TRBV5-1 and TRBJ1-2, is KAGVTQTPRYLIKTRGQQVTLSCSPISGHRSVSWYQQTPGQGLQFLFEYFSETQRNKGNFPGRFSGRQFSNSRSEMNVSTLELGDSALYLCASSADRGHGYTFGSGTRLTVV.

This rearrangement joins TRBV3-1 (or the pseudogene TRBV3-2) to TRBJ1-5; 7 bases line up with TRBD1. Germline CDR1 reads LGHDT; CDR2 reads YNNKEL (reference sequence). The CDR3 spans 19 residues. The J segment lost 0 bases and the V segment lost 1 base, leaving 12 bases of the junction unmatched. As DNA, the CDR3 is TGTGCCAGCAGCCAAGGCGGACAGGATACCCATTATAGCAATCAGCCCCAGCATTTT. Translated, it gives CASSQGGQDTHYSNQPQHF.

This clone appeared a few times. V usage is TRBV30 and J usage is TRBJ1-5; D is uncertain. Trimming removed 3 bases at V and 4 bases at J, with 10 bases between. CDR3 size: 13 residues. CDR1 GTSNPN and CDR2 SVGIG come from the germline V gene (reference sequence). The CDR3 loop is CAWREDGNQPQHF. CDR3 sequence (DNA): TGTGCCTGGAGGGAAGACGGGAATCAGCCCCAGCATTTT.

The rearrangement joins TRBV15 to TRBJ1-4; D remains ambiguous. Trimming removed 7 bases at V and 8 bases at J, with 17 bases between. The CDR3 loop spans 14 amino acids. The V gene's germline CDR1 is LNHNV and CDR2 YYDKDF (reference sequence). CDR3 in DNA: TGTGCCACCACCCGAGGAGGGCCCACGGAAAAACTGTTTTTT. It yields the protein CATTRGGPTEKLFF.

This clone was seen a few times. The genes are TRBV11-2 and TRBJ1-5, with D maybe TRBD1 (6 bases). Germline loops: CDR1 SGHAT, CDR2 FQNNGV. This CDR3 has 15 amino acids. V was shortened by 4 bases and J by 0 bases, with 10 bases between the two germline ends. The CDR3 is CASSSGTLSNQPQHF. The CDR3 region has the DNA TGTGCCAGCAGCTCCGGGACACTTAGCAATCAGCCCCAGCATTTT.

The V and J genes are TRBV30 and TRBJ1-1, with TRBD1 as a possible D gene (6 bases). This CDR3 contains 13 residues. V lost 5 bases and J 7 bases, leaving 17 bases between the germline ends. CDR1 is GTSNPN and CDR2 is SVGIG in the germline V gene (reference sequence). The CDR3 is CAWAPQGIGEAFF. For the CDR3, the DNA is TGTGCCTGGGCTCCCCAGGGGATCGGTGAAGCTTTCTTT.

CDR3 loop: CASSLDPGYGYTF. DNA for the CDR3: TGTGCCAGCAGCTTAGACCCGGGTTACGGCTACACCTTC. This sequence joins TRBV7-9 and TRBJ1-2; D gene uncertain. The CDR3 sequence is 13 residues long. The V gene lost 1 base and the J gene lost 8 bases, with 11 bases spanning the gap. The germline V gene has CDR1 SEHNR and CDR2 FQNEAQ (reference sequence).